The T cell receptor (beta chain) described here comes from a study of identical twins. TCRdb re-derived calls from the 5' RACE reads in MiXCR, one entry per CDR3 protein. The table has more than 1.5 million distinct CDR3 sequences, about 30% seen once. Turning to this clonotype: Its antigen is not identified.

Study-wide results and caveats: Twins' excess sharing was less marked for out-of-frame beta sequences.

The length of the CDR3 is 17 residues. V lost 3 bases, J lost 13 bases, and 21 bases stayed unmatched. Sequencing input: cord blood. The receptor's source is a newborn girl in good health. The V call is TRBV12-3 or TRBV12-4, the J call TRBJ2-1, with TRBD1 matching 7 bases. CDR3 region: CASSFSYFRDSQETQFF. The CDR3 nucleotides are TGTGCCAGCAGTTTTTCTTATTTTAGGGACAGCCAAGAGACCCAGTTCTTC.